A selection of T cell receptor beta chains follows, all from one sample in a study of cytomegalovirus exposure and HLA in healthy donors. Using immunoSEQ multiplex PCR, the repertoire was profiled, and TCRdb retains in-frame clones only, with some absent. This sample has approximately 180,000 clones, with about 80% found just once. Sequencing used PBMCs. These receptors all stem from a woman aged 25 to 39 in good health and CMV-seropositive. The CDR3 runs from the conserved cysteine through the conserved F or W. The D gene is left open where the match is weak. Clone size is given for some rows only: seen once, a few or many times, or a class if the clone is expanded.

V gene,J gene,D gene,clone size,CDR3 DNA,CDR3 protein
TRBV28,TRBJ2-2,TRBD1,-,TGTGCCAGCAGTTCACCGGGACAGACGACCACCGGGGAGCTGTTTTTT,CASSSPGQTTTGELFF
TRBV6-4,TRBJ2-3,TRBD2,-,TGTGCCAGCAGTGACTCGAGGGGTAGCGGGAGCACAGATACGCAGTATTTT,CASSDSRGSGSTDTQYF
TRBV4-2,TRBJ2-1,TRBD1,-,TGTGCCAGCAGCCAAGTAGGGACAGGAGGCTCCTACAATGAGCAGTTCTTC,CASSQVGTGGSYNEQFF
TRBV28,TRBJ1-2,-,-,TGTGCCAGCAATCCGACAGCTAGGCCGACAATATTC,CASNPTARPTIF
TRBV4-3,TRBJ1-3,-,-,TGCGCCAGCAGCCAAGATCCGAGTGGTTCTGGAAACACCATATATTTT,CASSQDPSGSGNTIYF
TRBV7-6,TRBJ2-5,-,few,TGTGCCAGCAGCTTAGATTTGGGCCCATACCAAGAGACCCAGTACTTC,CASSLDLGPYQETQYF
TRBV4-2,TRBJ1-4,TRBD1,-,TGTGCCAGCAGCCAAGATCTAGGGGGCATTGAAAAACTGTTTTTT,CASSQDLGGIEKLFF
TRBV19,TRBJ1-5,-,-,TGTGCCAGTAGTATAGACAGGGAGGATAGCAATCAGCCCCAGCATTTT,CASSIDREDSNQPQHF
TRBV6-6,TRBJ2-5,TRBD2,-,TGTGCCAGCAGCAGCGGGAGGACGATTCAAGAGACCCAGTACTTC,CASSSGRTIQETQYF
TRBV30,TRBJ2-5,TRBD1,-,TGTGCCTGGAGTGTACGCCGGACAGGCCAACAGACCCAGTACTTC,CAWSVRRTGQQTQYF
TRBV10-3,TRBJ1-1,-,-,TGTGCCATCAGTGACCCGACTGGGTACACTGAAGCTTTCTTT,CAISDPTGYTEAFF
TRBV2,TRBJ2-2,-,-,TGTGCCAGCAGGATACAGACAACCACCGGGGAGCTGTTTTTT,CASRIQTTTGELFF
TRBV6-5,TRBJ1-5,TRBD1,-,TGTGCCAGCAGTTACCAGGGGGGCGTACAGCCCCAGCATTTT,CASSYQGGVQPQHF
TRBV7-2,TRBJ1-4,TRBD1,-,TGTGCCAGCAGCTCGGACAGGGGGCTGAATGAAAAACTGTTTTTT,CASSSDRGLNEKLFF
TRBV30,TRBJ2-1,TRBD1,-,TGTGCACGGGACAGGGGGTACAATGAGCAGTTCTTC,CARDRGYNEQFF
TRBV2,TRBJ2-3,TRBD1,once,TGTGCCAGCAGCTACGGACAGGGAAGTACGCAGTATTTT,CASSYGQGSTQYF